The 9 T cell receptor beta chains below were found in one sample sequenced in a study of Ad26.COV2.S vaccination and SARS-CoV-2 variants. This table comes from immunoSEQ multiplex PCR, and its TCRdb copy is limited to in-frame clones, with some not included. The repertoire includes 300,000 to 400,000 clones, around four fifths of them detected once, and 2% to 2.5% sits in the top ten. Documented treatment: some 20 received Ad26.COV2.S at low or high dose, single or two shots; about 5 received placebo; per-sample allocation not given. The study sampled participants on day 63 after the first vaccine or placebo injection. This sample comprised peripheral blood, obtained in a trial of Ad26.COV2.S vaccine versus placebo. The receptors shown here come from a person between 18 and 65 years old who received the Ad26.COV2.S COVID-19 vaccine or a placebo.

This chain links TRBV7-9 with TRBJ1-2, with D hard to call. The V end lost 4 bases, the J end lost 4 bases, and 4 bases lay between the germline ends. This CDR3 comprises 11 residues. In germline, CDR1 is SEHNR, CDR2 FQNEAQ (reference sequence). The chain's CDR3 is CASSSIYGYTF. Written as DNA, the CDR3 is TGTGCCAGCAGCTCCATCTATGGCTACACCTTC. Looking up the rest from reference TRBV7-9 and TRBJ1-2 gives the full variable domain: DTGVSQNPRHKITKRGQNVTFRCDPISEHNRLYWYRQTLGQGPEFLTYFQNEAQLEKSRLLSDRFSAERPKGSFSTLEIQRTEQGDSAMYLCASSSIYGYTFGSGTRLTVV.

This clone was recorded only once. This chain uses TRBV10-3 with TRBJ2-1; TRBD2 aligns across 13 bases. CDR3 length: 16 residues. Per the germline V gene, CDR1 is ENHRY and CDR2 is SYGVKD. With 4 bases clipped from V and 5 bases from J, the junction kept 5 bases outside the gene matches. As DNA, the CDR3 is TGTGCCATCAGTGGGGGACTAGCGGGGATGAACAATGAGCAGTTCTTC. Residues: CAISGGLAGMNNEQFF.

This chain joins TRBV2 and TRBJ1-2; no firm D call. CDR1 is SNHLY, CDR2 FYNNEI, per germline. The germline V and J ends were trimmed by 6 bases and 8 bases, with 22 bases remaining between them. The CDR3 has 15 amino acids. The CDR3 bases are TGTGCCAGCAGCCTAAGTGGGTGGAGGGTAGGAGGCTACACCTTC. Its protein is CASSLSGWRVGGYTF. The full variable domain, with the rest looked up from reference TRBV2 and TRBJ1-2, is EPEVTQTPSHQVTQMGQEVILRCVPISNHLYFYWYRQILGQKVEFLVSFYNNEISEKSEIFDDQFSVERPDGSNFTLKIRSTKLEDSAMYFCASSLSGWRVGGYTFGSGTRLTVV.

CDR3 region: CASSTLPPGQEWFDEKLFF. DNA for the CDR3: TGTGCCAGTAGTACGCTACCACCGGGACAGGAATGGTTTGATGAAAAACTGTTTTTT. The V and J genes are TRBV19 and TRBJ1-4, with TRBD1 matching 8 bases. Germline CDR1 reads LNHDA; CDR2 reads SQIVND (reference sequence). V was clipped by 4 bases and J by 6 bases; unmatched bases: 19. This CDR3 comprises 19 residues.

The CDR3 here is CAWGHPNQPQHF. In nucleotides, the CDR3 is TGTGCCTGGGGACATCCTAATCAGCCCCAGCATTTT. The rearrangement uses TRBV30 and TRBJ1-5; a possible D gene is TRBD1 (5 bases). Trimming took 5 bases from V and 4 from J, leaving 9 bases between them. The CDR3 totals 12 residues. CDR1 and CDR2 from the germline V gene are GTSNPN and SVGIG (reference sequence).

The J gene is TRBJ2-6, the V gene TRBV11-3; 9 bases match TRBD1. Germline CDR1 SGHNT, CDR2 YENEEA. V was pared by 0 bases and J by 5 bases, with 5 bases of the junction left unmatched. The CDR3 covers 17 residues. CDR3 residues: CASSLEGTGLRANVLTF. For the CDR3, the DNA is TGTGCCAGCAGCTTAGAAGGGACAGGGCTGAGGGCCAACGTCCTGACTTTC.

J is TRBJ2-1 and V is TRBV7-3; 8 nucleotides agree with TRBD2. The CDR3 runs 15 residues. J gave up 4 bases and V 1 base, and 3 bases lay outside the gene matches. CDR1 is SGHTA and CDR2 is FQGTGA in the germline V gene. CDR3 DNA: TGTGCCAGCAGCTTAAGCGGACTAGCATACAATGAGCAGTTCTTC. Translation gives CASSLSGLAYNEQFF.

The CDR3 is CASSLESGGYNEQFF. The CDR3 coding sequence is TGCGCCAGCAGCTTGGAGAGCGGGGGCTACAATGAGCAGTTCTTC. This sequence joins TRBV5-1 and TRBJ2-1; 8 bases match TRBD2. V trimming: 0 bases; J trimming: 3 bases; junction bases outside the gene matches: 2. The CDR3 has 15 amino acids. Germline CDR1 is SGHRS and CDR2 is YFSETQ.

This clone was recorded only once. The chain joins TRBV6-6 to TRBJ2-1, with 14 bases matching TRBD2. The CDR3 length is 16 residues. Germline V gene data show CDR1 as MNHNY and CDR2 as SVGAGI (reference sequence). The V segment lost 2 bases and the J segment 8 bases; nucleotides outside the gene matches: 5. CDR3 nucleotide sequence: TGTGCCAGCAGTTACCCGGCGACTAGCGGGGGGGATGAGCAGTTCTTC. This gives the protein CASSYPATSGGDEQFF.